The sequence of this TCR beta chain was determined in a study of control samples from healthy donors and cancer patients. TCRdb keeps only in-frame clones here, not all; method: immunoSEQ multiplex PCR. The data show fewer than 120,000 clones, approximately 90% seen once. The CDR3 is 13 amino acids. Trimming cost V 5 bases and J 12 bases; bases outside gene matches: 9. Per the germline V gene, CDR1 is SGHTA and CDR2 is FQGTGA. The receptor comes from a woman aged 55-75 years with lung cancer. The rearrangement uses TRBV7-3 and TRBJ2-1; 8 nucleotides align to TRBD2. Sequencing used PBMCs. CDR3 in amino acids: CASSPASGSPQFF. The CDR3 coding sequence is TGTGCCAGCAGCCCAGCGAGCGGGAGTCCGCAGTTCTTC.